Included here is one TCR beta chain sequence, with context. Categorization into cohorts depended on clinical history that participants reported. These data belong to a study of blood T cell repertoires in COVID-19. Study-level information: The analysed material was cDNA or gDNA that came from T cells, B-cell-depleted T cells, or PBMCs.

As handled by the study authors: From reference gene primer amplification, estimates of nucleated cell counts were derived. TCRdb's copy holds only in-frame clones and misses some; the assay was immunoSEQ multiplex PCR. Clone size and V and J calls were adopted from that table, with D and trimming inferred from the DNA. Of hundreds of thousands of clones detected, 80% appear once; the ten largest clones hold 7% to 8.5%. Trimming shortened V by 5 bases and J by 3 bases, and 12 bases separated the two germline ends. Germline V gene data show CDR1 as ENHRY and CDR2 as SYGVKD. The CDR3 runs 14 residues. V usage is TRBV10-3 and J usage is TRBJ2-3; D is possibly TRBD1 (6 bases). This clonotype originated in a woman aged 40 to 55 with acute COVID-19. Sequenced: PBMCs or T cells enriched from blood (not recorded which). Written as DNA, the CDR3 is TGTGCCATCAGTATCAGGGGCGGGACAGATACGCAGTATTTT. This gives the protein CAISIRGGTDTQYF.